What follows are 5 T cell receptor beta chains derived from one specimen sequenced in a study of blood T cell repertoires in COVID-19. TCRdb's copy holds only in-frame clones and misses some; the assay was immunoSEQ multiplex PCR. The sample includes 40,000 or so clones, 80% to 90% of them seen just once. The sample was peripheral blood. The receptors stem from a man younger than 45 with active or convalescent COVID-19.

The chain links TRBV7-2 to TRBJ2-7, with TRBD2 matching 8 bases. Trimming cost V 5 bases and J 0 bases; bases outside gene matches: 6. This CDR3 comprises 15 residues. CDR1 and CDR2 (germline): SGHTA, FQGNSA. The CDR3 sequence is CASSRGGQRSYEQYF. The DNA for the CDR3 is TGTGCCAGCAGCCGGGGGGGCCAGCGCTCCTACGAGCAGTACTTC.

The chain employs TRBV7-6 and TRBJ2-1; 10 bases are shared with TRBD2. Germline-derived CDR1 and CDR2 are SGHVS and FNYEAQ. V lost 5 bases and J lost 9; bases outside the gene matches: 13. This CDR3 contains 16 residues. Here the CDR3 DNA reads TGTGCCAGCAGCCCCCCCGGGGTAGCGGGAGGCAGTGAGCAGTTCTTC. It yields the protein CASSPPGVAGGSEQFF.

The CDR3 nucleotides are TGCGCCAGCAGCATAGCGGGAGCCGGGGAGCTGTTTTTT. It encodes CASSIAGAGELFF. The chain uses TRBV5-1 and TRBJ2-2, with 9 positions matching TRBD2. The CDR3 is made up of 13 amino acids. The J segment lost 6 bases and the V segment lost 4 bases, leaving 1 base of the junction unmatched. Germline CDR1 reads SGHRS; CDR2 reads YFSETQ. Full variable domain (remainder filled in from reference TRBV5-1 and TRBJ2-2): KAGVTQTPRYLIKTRGQQVTLSCSPISGHRSVSWYQQTPGQGLQFLFEYFSETQRNKGNFPGRFSGRQFSNSRSEMNVSTLELGDSALYLCASSIAGAGELFFGEGSRLTVL.

The gene calls are TRBV19 and TRBJ2-3, with D possibly being TRBD2 (7 bases). Looked up from germline, CDR1 is LNHDA and CDR2 is SQIVND (reference sequence). The CDR3 is made up of 14 amino acids. V was clipped by 10 bases and J by 0 bases, with 14 bases between them. This CDR3 is CATKTGGSTDTQYF. The CDR3 DNA reads as TGTGCCACCAAAACGGGGGGCAGCACAGATACGCAGTATTTT.

The chain has TRBV9 and TRBJ2-7; D may be TRBD1 (6 bases). Germline V gene sequence: CDR1 SGDLS, CDR2 YYNGEE. Trimming pared 0 bases from V and 6 bases from J, leaving 16 bases between. The CDR3 covers 15 residues. Here the CDR3 reads CASSVAGRGGGEQYF. CDR3 DNA sequence: TGTGCCAGCAGCGTAGCTGGCAGGGGTGGCGGCGAGCAGTACTTC. The variable domain in full, with the rest retrieved from reference TRBV9 and TRBJ2-7, is DSGVTQTPKHLITATGQRVTLRCSPRSGDLSVYWYQQSLDQGLQFLIQYYNGEERAKGNILERFSAQQFPDLHSELNLSSLELGDSALYFCASSVAGRGGGEQYFGPGTRLTVT.